The TCR beta chain described here comes from a study of PD-L1 blockade in urothelial cancer. Time point reported: peripheral blood 6 weeks after treatment start. The germline V gene encodes CDR1 SSHAT and CDR2 FNYEAQ (reference sequence). J lost 12 bases, V lost 4 bases, and 18 bases had no gene match. The CDR3 sequence is 16 residues long. Each PCR reaction had synthetic TCR analog templates spiked into it. The method was immunoSEQ multiplex PCR; TCRdb's version includes in-frame clones alone and lacks a portion of them. The sample consists of about 43,000 clones, 83% of them appearing once. The specimen comprised PBMCs, sampled around atezolizumab (anti-PD-L1) treatment. The J gene is TRBJ2-1, the V gene TRBV7-7, with 7 bases lining up with TRBD2. The sequence was collected from a man aged 55 to 70 with urothelial cancer. CDR3 sequence reads: CASSSGGPSAWTTQFF. The DNA of the CDR3 is TGTGCCAGCAGCTCGGGAGGACCGTCAGCGTGGACTACGCAGTTCTTC.